This T cell receptor beta chain was obtained from a study of blood T cells in healthy people across ages. Study-wide background: T cells yielded about one barcoded beta molecule per two cells through template switching.

This clonotype was observed a few times. Ranging in age from about 6 to 100, the donors were healthy Caucasian individuals from Russia. Each individual donor underwent a draw of approximately 10 milliliters of peripheral blood. The use of a sample-barcoded 5' primer and a J-beta primer mix characterized a second PCR of about 6 to 11 cycles. Via MiXCR, TCRdb re-called the 5' RACE reads, giving one row per CDR3 protein. Of 540,000 or so distinct CDR3 sequences in the sample, approximately 25% were seen once. Germline lookup yields CDR1 SGHRS and CDR2 YFSETQ. The V and J ends lost 0 bases and 6 bases, in that order; junction bases with no gene match: 7. This CDR3 spans 15 amino acids.

The sequenced sample consisted of blood. The receptor was derived from a woman aged 70-85 years in good health. The chain links TRBV5-1 to TRBJ1-2; the match to TRBD1 covers 8 bases. The CDR3 DNA reads TGCGCCAGCAGCTTGGGCACCGGACAGGGTAATGGCTACACCTTC. The encoded protein is CASSLGTGQGNGYTF.